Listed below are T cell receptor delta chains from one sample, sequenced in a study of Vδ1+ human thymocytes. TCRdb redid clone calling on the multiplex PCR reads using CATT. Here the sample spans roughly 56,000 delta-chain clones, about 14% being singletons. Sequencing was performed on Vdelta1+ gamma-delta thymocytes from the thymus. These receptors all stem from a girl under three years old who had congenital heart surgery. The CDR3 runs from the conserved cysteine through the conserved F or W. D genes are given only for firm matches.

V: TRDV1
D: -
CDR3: CALVGKGSTDKLIF

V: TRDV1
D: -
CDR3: CALGEVRADKLIF

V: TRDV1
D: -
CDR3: CALGESLVLNVLGYTDKLIF

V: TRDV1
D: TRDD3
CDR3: CALGERIRPTLPQLGDEIVTDKLIF

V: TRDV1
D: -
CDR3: CALGSPWDTDKLIF

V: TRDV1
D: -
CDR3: CALGDRQGLPTGGADKLIF

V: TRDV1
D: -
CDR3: CALGEHSNTDVQTFYTDKLIF

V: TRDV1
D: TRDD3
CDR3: CALGELRRSRNTGGCWADKLIF

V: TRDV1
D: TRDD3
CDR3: CALGERPSWGILYTDKLIF

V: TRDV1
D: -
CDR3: CALGPNPGDVRGGVYDKLIF